This entry concerns a single T cell receptor (beta chain). The clone's antigen remains unknown. Per-base quality was not reported, and no clone a single base away is much larger than it. The CDR3 runs 15 residues from the cysteine to the phenylalanine. The retained sequence is limited to the CDR3, 45 bases, with the frame set at the first base. Clipping removes 3 bases from V and 10 bases from J, with 10 as the unmatched junction base count. Based on the germline V gene (reference sequence), the CDR1 and CDR2 sequences are DFQATT and SNEGSKA. The data are from a study of blood T cell repertoires in COVID-19 (dated by TCRdb to the early 2020s). General notes on the study: Samples covering the acute and convalescent phases of COVID-19 were provided by collaborators in the United States, Italy and Spain. The material from the prospective study consisted of cDNA or gDNA derived from T cells, B-cell-depleted T cells, or PBMCs. Deeply sampled blood TCRbeta repertoires from subjects exposed to, actively infected with, or recovered from COVID-19 were included in the dataset. A freely available public database, intended as a resource for researchers studying the immune response to SARS-CoV-2, is where the repertoires were released. The samples were drawn from the first 160 participants of the ongoing ImmuneRACE study and from 950 to 1,500 subjects provided by 6 global collaborators. A de-identified subject ID, COVID-19 status, age in years and sex were almost always included in the sample metadata. Where HLA class I and class II types were available, the types were taken from metadata supplied by the sample provider, not from assay-based typing.

On the study overall, not on this receptor specifically: How much clinical and demographic metadata was included differed by source and by participant, and the metadata was provided uncurated.

The immunoSEQ Assay, a bias-controlled multiplex PCR, was used to amplify TCRbeta CDR3 regions from genomic DNA. Per the source publication's procedure: The number of nucleated cells in each sample was estimated from the amplification of reference gene primers within the assay. To quantify the absolute abundance of each unique TCRbeta CDR3 rearrangement, sequence reads were collapsed and filtered. For each sample, productive Simpson clonality was calculated by taking the square root of Simpson's diversity index across productive rearrangements. TCRdb carries this immuneACCESS record with in-frame sequences only. Its versions omit some clonotypes, under half of them owing to an unresolved V gene in the studies checked, with the rest unexplained. The V and J calls and clone size are taken from that table; D and trimming were inferred from the DNA. The sample profile shows over 45,000 clones; 65% to 85% of them were found once. The biggest ten clones account for approximately 7.2% of the sample.

Whole blood was collected in K2EDTA tubes by collaborating institutions according to the institutions' own protocols. For TCRbeta analysis, collaborators shipped samples in one of three forms: frozen whole blood, isolated PBMCs, or DNA extracted from either of those sample types. The chain is made from TRBV20-1 and TRBJ2-4, with 12 bases aligning to TRBD2. Sequenced material: peripheral blood. The sequence was collected from a man aged 55-75 years with acute or convalescent COVID-19. The encoded CDR3 is CSASDRTSGARIQYF. The sequenced DNA: TGCAGTGCTAGTGATCGGACTAGCGGGGCGAGGATTCAGTACTTC.